This TCR beta chain comes out of a study of T-cell reconstitution after alpha-beta-depleted transplantation in children. Study-level points and caveats: Several hundred expanded graft clones reportedly were the source of alpha-beta T cells about two months after transplant. T-cell numbers and diversity one year post-transplant derived largely from freshly generated T cells. After transplant, high TCRbeta diversity at day 60 in some patients arose from surviving recipient T cells and thymic progenitors.

TCRbeta library preparation incorporated unique molecular identifiers. TCRdb passed the PCR reads through MiXCR, listing each CDR3 protein once. Among 100,000 or so distinct CDR3 sequences, roughly 15% were seen once, and the ten largest hold about 19%. As to this clonotype: Its matching antigen is unknown.

The germline V and J ends were trimmed by 0 bases and 1 base, with 9 bases remaining between them. This CDR3 region has 16 residues. Germline V gives CDR1 SGHTA, CDR2 FQGNSA. The clonotype comes from a male patient between 2 and 15 years old who had a stem cell transplant for acute lymphoblastic leukemia, so the T cells may come from the graft donor. The sequences come from PBMCs, mostly from graft donor cells, collected 180 days after TCRalphabeta/CD19-depleted stem cell transplant. This chain uses TRBV7-2 with TRBJ2-2; D might be TRBD1 (6 bases). CDR3 in amino acids: CASSLAGRGNTGELFF. As DNA, the CDR3 is TGTGCCAGCAGCTTAGCGGGCAGGGGGAACACCGGGGAGCTGTTTTTT.